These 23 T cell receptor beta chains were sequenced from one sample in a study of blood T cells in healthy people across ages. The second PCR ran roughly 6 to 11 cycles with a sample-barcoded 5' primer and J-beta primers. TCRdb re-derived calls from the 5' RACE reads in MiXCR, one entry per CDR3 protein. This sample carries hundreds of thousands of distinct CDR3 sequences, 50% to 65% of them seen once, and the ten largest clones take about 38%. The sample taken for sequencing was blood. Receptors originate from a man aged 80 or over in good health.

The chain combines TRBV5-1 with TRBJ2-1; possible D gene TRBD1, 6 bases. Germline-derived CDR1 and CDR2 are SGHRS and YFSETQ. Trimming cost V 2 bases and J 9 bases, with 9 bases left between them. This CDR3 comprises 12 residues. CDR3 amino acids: CASSLQGIEQFF. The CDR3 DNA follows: TGCGCCAGCAGCTTACAGGGAATTGAGCAGTTCTTC.

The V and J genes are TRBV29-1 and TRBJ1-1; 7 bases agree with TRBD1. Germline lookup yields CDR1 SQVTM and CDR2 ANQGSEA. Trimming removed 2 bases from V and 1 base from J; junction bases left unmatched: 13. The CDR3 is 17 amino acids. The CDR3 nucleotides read TGCAGCGTTGAAAGGGGTTGGCAGGGGGAGAGGAACACTGAAGCTTTCTTT. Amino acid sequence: CSVERGWQGERNTEAFF. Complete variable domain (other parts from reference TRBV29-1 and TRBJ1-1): SAVISQKPSRDICQRGTSLTIQCQVDSQVTMMFWYRQQPGQSLTLIATANQGSEATYESGFVIDKFPISRPNLTFSTLTVSNMSPEDSSIYLCSVERGWQGERNTEAFFGQGTRLTVV.

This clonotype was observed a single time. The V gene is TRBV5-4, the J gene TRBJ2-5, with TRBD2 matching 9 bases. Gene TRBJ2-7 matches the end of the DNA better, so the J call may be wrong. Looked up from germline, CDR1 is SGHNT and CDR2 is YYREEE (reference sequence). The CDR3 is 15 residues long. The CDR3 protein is CASSFSSGRNYEQYF. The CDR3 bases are TGTGCCAGCAGCTTTAGTAGCGGGAGAAACTACGAGCAGTACTTC.

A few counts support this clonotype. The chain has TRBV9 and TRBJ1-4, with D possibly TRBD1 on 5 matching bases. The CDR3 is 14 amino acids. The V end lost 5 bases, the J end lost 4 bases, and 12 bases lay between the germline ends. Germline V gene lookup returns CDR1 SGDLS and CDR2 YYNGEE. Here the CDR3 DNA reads TGTGCCAGCAGTCAGGGCCTCTATAATGAAAAACTGTTTTTT. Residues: CASSQGLYNEKLFF.

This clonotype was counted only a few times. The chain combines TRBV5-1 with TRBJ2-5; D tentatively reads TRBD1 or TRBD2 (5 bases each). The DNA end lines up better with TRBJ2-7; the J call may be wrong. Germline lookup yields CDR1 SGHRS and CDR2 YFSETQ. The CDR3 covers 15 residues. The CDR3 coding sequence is TGCGCCAGCCGCGAGGGGTCTGCGGCATCCTACGAGCAGTACTTC. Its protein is CASREGSAASYEQYF.

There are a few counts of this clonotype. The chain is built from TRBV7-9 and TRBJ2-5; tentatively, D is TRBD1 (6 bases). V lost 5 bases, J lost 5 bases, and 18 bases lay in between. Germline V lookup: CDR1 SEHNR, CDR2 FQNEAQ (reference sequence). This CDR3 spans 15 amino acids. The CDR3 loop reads CASSQARTERETQYF. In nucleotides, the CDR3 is TGTGCCAGCAGCCAAGCCCGGACAGAAAGGGAGACCCAGTACTTC.

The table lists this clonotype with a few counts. The CDR3 loop is CASSLWTSGGAYEQYF. As DNA, the CDR3 is TGTGCCAGCAGTTTGTGGACTAGCGGAGGGGCCTACGAGCAGTACTTC. V is TRBV27 and J is TRBJ2-7; 10 nucleotides match TRBD2. The V segment lost 3 bases and the J segment 2 bases; nucleotides outside the gene matches: 7. CDR3 size: 16 residues. Germline V gene lookup returns CDR1 MNHEY and CDR2 SMNVEV (reference sequence).

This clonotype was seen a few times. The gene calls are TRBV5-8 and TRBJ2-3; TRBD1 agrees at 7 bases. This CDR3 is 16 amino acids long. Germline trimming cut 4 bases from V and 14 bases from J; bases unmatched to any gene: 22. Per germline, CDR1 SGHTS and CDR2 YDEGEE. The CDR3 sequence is CASSETGRTLHRYAYF. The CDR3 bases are TGTGCCAGCAGCGAGACAGGGCGGACCTTGCACAGATACGCGTATTTT.

This CDR3 is CSVEGQGNTEAFF. The CDR3 nucleotides read TGCAGCGTTGAGGGACAGGGGAACACTGAAGCTTTCTTT. The chain uses TRBV29-1 and TRBJ1-1; 9 bases map to TRBD1. The germline gives CDR1 SQVTM, CDR2 ANQGSEA. Trimming cost V 3 bases and J 1 base; bases outside gene matches: 0. CDR3 length: 13 residues.

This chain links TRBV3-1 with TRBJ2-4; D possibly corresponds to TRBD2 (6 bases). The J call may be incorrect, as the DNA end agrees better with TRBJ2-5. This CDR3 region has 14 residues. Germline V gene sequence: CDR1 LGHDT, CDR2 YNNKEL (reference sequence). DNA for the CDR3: TGTGCCAGCAGCCAAGGACTAGTTCGGGGGACCCAGTACTTC. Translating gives CASSQGLVRGTQYF.

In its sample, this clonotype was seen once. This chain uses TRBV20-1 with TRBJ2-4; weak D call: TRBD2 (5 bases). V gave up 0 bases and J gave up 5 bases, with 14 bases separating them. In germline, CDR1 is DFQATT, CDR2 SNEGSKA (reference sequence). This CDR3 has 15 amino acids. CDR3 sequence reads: CSARDGSQAENIQYF. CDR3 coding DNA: TGCAGTGCTAGAGATGGTAGCCAAGCGGAAAACATTCAGTACTTC.

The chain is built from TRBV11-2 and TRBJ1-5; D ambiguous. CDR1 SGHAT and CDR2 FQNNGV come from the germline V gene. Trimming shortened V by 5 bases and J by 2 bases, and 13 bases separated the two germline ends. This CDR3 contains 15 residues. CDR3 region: CASSPTPGGNQPQHF. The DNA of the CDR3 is TGTGCCAGCAGCCCGACCCCGGGCGGCAATCAGCCCCAGCATTTT.

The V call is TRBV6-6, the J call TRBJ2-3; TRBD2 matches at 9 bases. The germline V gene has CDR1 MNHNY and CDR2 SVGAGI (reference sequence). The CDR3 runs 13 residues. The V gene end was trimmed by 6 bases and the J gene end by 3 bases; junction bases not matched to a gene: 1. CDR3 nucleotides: TGTGCCAGCAGAGCGGGAGGTACAGATACGCAGTATTTT. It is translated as CASRAGGTDTQYF.

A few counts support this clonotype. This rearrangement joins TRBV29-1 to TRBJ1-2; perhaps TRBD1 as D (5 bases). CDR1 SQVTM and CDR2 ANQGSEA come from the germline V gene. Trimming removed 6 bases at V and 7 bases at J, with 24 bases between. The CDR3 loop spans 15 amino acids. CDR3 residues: CSVLPRGQGAGGYTF. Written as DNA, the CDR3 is TGCAGCGTACTCCCGCGGGGCCAGGGCGCCGGTGGCTACACCTTC.

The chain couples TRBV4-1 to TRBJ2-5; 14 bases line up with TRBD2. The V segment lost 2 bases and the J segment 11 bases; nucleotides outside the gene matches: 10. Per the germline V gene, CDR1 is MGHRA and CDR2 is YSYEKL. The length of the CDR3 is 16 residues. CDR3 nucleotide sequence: TGCGCCAGCAGCCAATTGGGACTAGCGGGAGTTAATGAGCAGTACTTC. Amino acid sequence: CASSQLGLAGVNEQYF.

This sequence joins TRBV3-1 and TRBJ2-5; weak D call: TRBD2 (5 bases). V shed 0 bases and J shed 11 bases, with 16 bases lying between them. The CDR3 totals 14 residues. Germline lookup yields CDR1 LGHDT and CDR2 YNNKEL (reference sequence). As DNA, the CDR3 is TGTGCCAGCAGCCAAGAAATGATCATGAGGGAGCAGTACTTC. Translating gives CASSQEMIMREQYF.

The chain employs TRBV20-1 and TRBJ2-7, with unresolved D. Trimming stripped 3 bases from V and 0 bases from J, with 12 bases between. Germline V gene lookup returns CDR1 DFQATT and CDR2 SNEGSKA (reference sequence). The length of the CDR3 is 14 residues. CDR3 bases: TGCAGTGCTAGGTCCGACATGGTCTCCTACGAGCAGTACTTC. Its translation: CSARSDMVSYEQYF.

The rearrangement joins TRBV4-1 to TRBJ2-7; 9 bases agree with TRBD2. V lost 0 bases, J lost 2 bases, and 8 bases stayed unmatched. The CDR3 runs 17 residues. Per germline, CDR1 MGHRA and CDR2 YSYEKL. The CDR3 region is CASSQEGFSGSPYEQYF. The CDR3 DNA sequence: TGCGCCAGCAGCCAAGAAGGTTTTAGCGGGAGCCCCTACGAGCAGTACTTC.

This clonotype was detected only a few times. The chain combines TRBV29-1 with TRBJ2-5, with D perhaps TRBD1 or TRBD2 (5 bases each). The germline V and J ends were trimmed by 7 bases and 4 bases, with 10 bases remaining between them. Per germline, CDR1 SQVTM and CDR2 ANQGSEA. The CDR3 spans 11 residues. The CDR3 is CSGGGPETQYF. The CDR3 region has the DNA TGCAGCGGGGGCGGGCCAGAGACCCAGTACTTC.

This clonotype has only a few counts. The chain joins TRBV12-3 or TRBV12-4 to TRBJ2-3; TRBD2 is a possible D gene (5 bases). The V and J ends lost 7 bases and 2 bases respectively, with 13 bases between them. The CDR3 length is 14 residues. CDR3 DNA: TGTGCCAGCACCAGTGCCGGGGTCACAGATACGCAGTATTTT. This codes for CASTSAGVTDTQYF.

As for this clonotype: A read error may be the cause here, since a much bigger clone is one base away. CDR3 coding DNA: TGCGCCAGCAGCGTACGGGCCCCAGGCAGGGCGCGAGAGACCCAGTACTTC. This translates into CASSVRAPGRARETQYF. The chain links TRBV5-1 to TRBJ2-5; D may be TRBD1 (5 bases). Germline V gives CDR1 SGHRS, CDR2 YFSETQ. The CDR3 is made up of 17 amino acids. V was trimmed by 4 bases and J by 4 bases, leaving 23 bases between them.

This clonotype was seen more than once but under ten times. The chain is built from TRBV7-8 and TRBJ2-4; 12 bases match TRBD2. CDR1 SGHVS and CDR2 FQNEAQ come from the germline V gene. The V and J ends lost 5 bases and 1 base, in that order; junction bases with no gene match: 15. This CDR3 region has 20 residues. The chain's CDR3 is CASSPRLAGVGFGAKNIQYF. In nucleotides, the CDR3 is TGTGCCAGCAGCCCAAGACTAGCGGGAGTGGGGTTTGGGGCCAAAAACATTCAGTACTTC.

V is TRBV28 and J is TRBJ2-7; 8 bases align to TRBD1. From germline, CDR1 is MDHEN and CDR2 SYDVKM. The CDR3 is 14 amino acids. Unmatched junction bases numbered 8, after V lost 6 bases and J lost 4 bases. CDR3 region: CASRRRTGRYEQYF. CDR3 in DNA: TGTGCCAGCAGACGTAGGACAGGGCGGTACGAGCAGTACTTC. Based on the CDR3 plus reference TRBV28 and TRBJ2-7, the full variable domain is DVKVTQSSRYLVKRTGEKVFLECVQDMDHENMFWYRQDPGLGLRLIYFSYDVKMKEKGDIPEGYSVSREKKERFSLILESASTNQTSMYLCASRRRTGRYEQYFGPGTRLTVT.